Below, one T cell receptor beta chain is given with its context. The CDR3 totals 15 residues. Germline assignment: CDR1 SGHRS and CDR2 YFSETQ. The J segment lost 2 bases and the V segment lost 5 bases, leaving 7 bases of the junction unmatched. These data originate in a study of blood T cell repertoires in COVID-19. Study processing details: Using reference gene primer amplification, nucleated cell counts were estimated. Produced via immunoSEQ multiplex PCR; TCRdb's table is partial and in-frame only. V, J and clone size reflect that table, while D and trimming were determined from the DNA. Of under 65,000 clones listed, 86% are singletons.

This receptor was identified in a man between 60 and 70 years old with acute or convalescent COVID-19. The J gene is TRBJ2-1, the V gene TRBV5-1, with 7 bases fitting TRBD2. The source material was peripheral blood. CDR3 nucleotides: TGCGCCAGCAGTCCCACGGGGGGTCCCTACAATGAGCAGTTCTTC. Translation: CASSPTGGPYNEQFF.